The 22 T cell receptor beta chains below come from one sample, sequenced in a study of blood T cell repertoires in COVID-19. Method: immunoSEQ multiplex PCR; TCRdb's copy keeps in-frame clones and lacks some. The sample holds under 80,000 clones; around 86% are singletons and the top ten take roughly an eighth. Sequencing was done on a sample of peripheral blood. The receptors here all came from a human donor in a cohort sampled during active COVID-19.

This clone was picked up one time. V and J are TRBV7-2 and TRBJ1-2; 12 nucleotides agree with TRBD1. Per germline, CDR1 SGHTA and CDR2 FQGNSA. V lost 3 bases and J lost 7; bases outside the gene matches: 6. The CDR3 runs 15 residues. In nucleotides, the CDR3 is TGTGCCAGCAGCTTTTCCGGGACAGGGGGCACTGGCTACACCTTC. Its protein product is CASSFSGTGGTGYTF. The entire variable domain, with the rest obtained from reference TRBV7-2 and TRBJ1-2, is as follows: GAGVSQSPSNKVTEKGKDVELRCDPISGHTALYWYRQSLGQGLEFLIYFQGNSAPDKSGLPSDRFSAERTGGSVSTLTIQRTQQEDSAVYLCASSFSGTGGTGYTFGSGTRLTVV.

The V and J genes are TRBV27 and TRBJ2-7; D may be TRBD1 (6 bases). Germline V gives CDR1 MNHEY, CDR2 SMNVEV (reference sequence). The CDR3 runs 16 residues. The V end lost 2 bases, the J end lost 1 base, and 15 bases lay between the germline ends. The CDR3 here is CASSLPGPGQSYEQYF. DNA of the CDR3: TGTGCCAGCAGTTTACCCGGCCCTGGACAGTCCTACGAGCAGTACTTC.

The rearrangement links TRBV5-6 to TRBJ2-2, with 8 bases lining up with TRBD2. CDR1 and CDR2 (germline): SGHDT, YYEEEE. V lost 2 bases and J lost 4; bases outside the gene matches: 4. There are 15 residues in the CDR3. The CDR3 here is CASSFLGGGTGELFF. CDR3 sequence (DNA): TGTGCCAGCAGCTTCCTCGGGGGGGGCACCGGGGAGCTGTTTTTT.

The V gene is TRBV5-1, the J gene TRBJ2-7, with TRBD1 as a possible D gene (5 bases). With 3 bases removed from V and 1 base from J, the gap between germline ends came to 14 bases. This CDR3 is built from 15 residues. Looked up from germline, CDR1 is SGHRS and CDR2 is YFSETQ. The CDR3 coding sequence is TGCGCCAGCAGCTGGGGCCCAGTGGTATCCTACGAGCAGTACTTC. Amino acids: CASSWGPVVSYEQYF. The full variable domain, completed using reference TRBV5-1 and TRBJ2-7, is KAGVTQTPRYLIKTRGQQVTLSCSPISGHRSVSWYQQTPGQGLQFLFEYFSETQRNKGNFPGRFSGRQFSNSRSEMNVSTLELGDSALYLCASSWGPVVSYEQYFGPGTRLTVT.

This chain joins TRBV28 and TRBJ2-2; D ambiguous. The V end lost 6 bases, the J end lost 1 base, and 12 bases lay between the germline ends. Looked up from germline, CDR1 is MDHEN and CDR2 is SYDVKM. The CDR3 sequence is 15 residues long. CDR3 in DNA: TGTGCCAGCAGGCTAGACCCCGGGAACACCGGGGAGCTGTTTTTT. It encodes CASRLDPGNTGELFF.

This chain uses TRBV9 with TRBJ1-5, with a weak D call TRBD1 (5 bases). Looked up from germline, CDR1 is SGDLS and CDR2 is YYNGEE. Trimming removed 1 base from V and 5 bases from J, with 13 bases in between. The CDR3 totals 15 residues. The CDR3 DNA reads as TGTGCCAGCAGCGTAAGTCCGGGGGACGATCAGCCCCAGCATTTT. Amino acids: CASSVSPGDDQPQHF.

The chain recombines TRBV5-1 with TRBJ1-2; TRBD1 is a possible D gene (6 bases). Germline V gene lookup returns CDR1 SGHRS and CDR2 YFSETQ. V dropped 4 bases and J dropped 0 bases, with 10 bases sitting between them. The length of the CDR3 is 14 residues. CDR3 nucleotides: TGCGCCAGCAGCGCTGGGGGCCCTAACTATGGCTACACCTTC. It specifies CASSAGGPNYGYTF.

The gene calls are TRBV19 and TRBJ1-6; 9 bases line up with TRBD1. V was clipped by 9 bases and J by 6 bases; unmatched bases: 9. The CDR3 spans 15 residues. Germline CDR1 LNHDA, CDR2 SQIVND (reference sequence). Here the CDR3 DNA reads TGTGCCAGACGGAACAGGGGGCTTGCTAATTCACCCCTCCACTTT. This codes for CARRNRGLANSPLHF.

The chain is built from TRBV19 and TRBJ1-5; D is uncertain. The CDR3 contains 12 residues. Germline CDR1 LNHDA, CDR2 SQIVND (reference sequence). Trimming took off 9 bases at V and 7 bases at J, with 13 bases between the two ends. CDR3 amino acids: CASQKGRQPQHF. The CDR3 region has the DNA TGTGCCAGCCAGAAAGGGAGGCAGCCCCAGCATTTT.

The chain combines TRBV6-2 or TRBV6-3 with TRBJ2-6; 10 positions agree with TRBD1. The CDR3 spans 19 residues. V shed 2 bases and J 0 bases; nucleotides not matched to a gene: 7. The germline V gene has CDR1 MNHEY and CDR2 SVGEGT. The CDR3 sequence is CASSYSLGQGVSGANVLTF. For the CDR3, the DNA is TGTGCCAGCAGTTACAGTTTAGGACAGGGGGTCTCTGGGGCCAACGTCCTGACTTTC.

The V and J genes are TRBV29-1 and TRBJ1-5, with 8 bases aligning to TRBD1. V shed 5 bases, J shed 7 bases, and the junction held 7 bases outside the gene matches. CDR1 is SQVTM and CDR2 is ANQGSEA in the germline V gene. The CDR3 consists of 13 residues. The CDR3 DNA reads TGCAGCGTTACCGGACAGGGCGGGCAGCCCCAGCATTTT. Translation: CSVTGQGGQPQHF.

The chain uses TRBV4-2 and TRBJ2-5; D is unresolved. The CDR3 length is 14 residues. CDR1 is LGHNA and CDR2 is YNFKEQ in the germline V gene. Trimming took 0 bases from V and 2 from J, leaving 7 bases between them. CDR3 in DNA: TGTGCCAGCAGCCAAGAGGGCTCACAAGAGACCCAGTACTTC. As protein: CASSQEGSQETQYF.

In DNA form, the CDR3 reads TGTGCCAGCAGTGACAGGGACAGGGGTTGGGGATCACCCCTCCACTTT. Its protein is CASSDRDRGWGSPLHF. The J gene is TRBJ1-6, the V gene TRBV2; 10 bases are a match to TRBD1. Losses at the gene ends were 3 bases for V and 10 bases for J; bases not matched to a gene: 9. This CDR3 is built from 16 residues. Germline CDR1 is SNHLY and CDR2 is FYNNEI.

This chain connects TRBV5-6 to TRBJ1-4; possibly TRBD1 for D (6 bases). V lost 5 bases to trimming and J lost 8 bases, with 19 bases between them. The germline CDR1 and CDR2 sequences are SGHDT and YYEEEE. This CDR3 spans 15 amino acids. The DNA of the CDR3 is TGTGCCAGCAGTACCGCGGGAGGCGGGGGCGAAAAACTGTTTTTT. Translation gives CASSTAGGGGEKLFF.

J is TRBJ2-3 and V is TRBV2, with 10 bases aligning to TRBD2. The CDR3 runs to 16 residues. Germline assignment: CDR1 SNHLY and CDR2 FYNNEI. The V segment lost 5 bases and the J segment 4 bases; nucleotides outside the gene matches: 9. The CDR3 protein is CASSTGTSVSADTQYF. The DNA for the CDR3 is TGTGCCAGCAGTACAGGGACTAGCGTATCGGCAGATACGCAGTATTTT.

This chain joins TRBV24-1 and TRBJ1-5, with 7 nucleotides matching TRBD1. CDR3 size: 20 residues. Losses at the gene ends were 4 bases for V and 0 bases for J; bases not matched to a gene: 17. The germline V gene has CDR1 KGHDR and CDR2 SFDVKD. The CDR3 nucleotides read TGTGCCACCAGTGACCGGACAGGTCAAGGCGGGATCTATAGCAATCAGCCCCAGCATTTT. This translates into CATSDRTGQGGIYSNQPQHF.

Only one count was recorded for this clone. The chain carries TRBV27 and TRBJ1-2, with 8 bases fitting TRBD1. The CDR3 runs 14 residues. V dropped 2 bases and J dropped 5; count of bases not matched to a gene: 4. Germline V lookup: CDR1 MNHEY, CDR2 SMNVEV (reference sequence). CDR3 coding DNA: TGTGCCAGCAGTTTAAGGACAGGGCTTTATGGCTACACCTTC. Protein sequence: CASSLRTGLYGYTF.

The chain is built from TRBV7-9 and TRBJ2-5, with TRBD1 as a possible D gene (5 bases). The germline V and J ends were trimmed by 1 base and 5 bases, with 11 bases remaining between them. There are 14 residues in the CDR3. From germline, CDR1 is SEHNR and CDR2 FQNEAQ (reference sequence). The CDR3 loop reads CASSLGEHRETQYF. The CDR3 bases are TGTGCCAGCAGCTTAGGAGAACACAGGGAGACCCAGTACTTC.

V gene TRBV5-4 combines with J gene TRBJ2-7; TRBD2 is a possible D gene (6 bases). Germline loops: CDR1 SGHNT, CDR2 YYREEE (reference sequence). The CDR3 is 13 residues long. Trimming removed 2 bases from V and 1 base from J, with 7 bases in between. The DNA of the CDR3 is TGTGCCAGCAGCTTCCGGGAGTCCTACGAGCAGTACTTC. This codes for CASSFRESYEQYF.

The chain combines TRBV7-2 with TRBJ1-2; unclear D gene. Germline V gene sequence: CDR1 SGHTA, CDR2 FQGNSA. Deletions cut 5 bases from V and 2 bases from J, with 15 bases between. The CDR3 consists of 15 residues. The CDR3 region has the DNA TGTGCCAGCAGCCTACAGCAAACTGTAAACTATGGCTACACCTTC. Amino acids: CASSLQQTVNYGYTF.

The J gene is TRBJ2-1, the V gene TRBV24-1, with TRBD2 identical over 13 bases. CDR1 is KGHDR and CDR2 is SFDVKD in the germline V gene. V trimming: 3 bases; J trimming: 7 bases; junction bases outside the gene matches: 8. This CDR3 spans 17 amino acids. The CDR3 nucleotides are TGTGCCACCAGTGATGCCGTACTAGCGGGGGGGCGTAATGAGCAGTTCTTC. It translates to CATSDAVLAGGRNEQFF.

This clone was seen just once. The chain carries TRBV7-2 and TRBJ1-4; no reliable D call. The CDR3 has 16 residues. V was pared by 0 bases and J by 8 bases, with 16 bases between. The V gene's germline CDR1 is SGHTA and CDR2 FQGNSA. CDR3 residues: CASSLAQAASGEKLFF. Here the CDR3 DNA reads TGTGCCAGCAGCTTAGCGCAGGCAGCCAGCGGAGAAAAACTGTTTTTT.